These T cell receptor beta chains were read from a single sample in a study of blood T cell repertoires in COVID-19. Repertoires were generated with immunoSEQ multiplex PCR, while TCRdb's copy carries only in-frame clones and drops some. The table includes some 240,000 clones, over 70% detected once. Sequencing used peripheral blood. These receptors all come from a woman aged 70 to 79 with acute or convalescent COVID-19. The CDR3 runs from the conserved cysteine through the conserved F or W. Fields, in order: V gene, J gene, clone size, D gene, CDR3 protein, CDR3 DNA. A D gene is named only where the DNA matches it firmly. Not every row has a clone size; where given, it reads once, few, many or a size class.

>TRBV4-3|TRBJ1-6|-|-
CASSQDRESPLHF
TGCGCCAGCAGCCAAGACAGGGAATCACCCCTCCACTTT
>TRBV18|TRBJ1-1|-|-
CASSPLGGPNTEAFF
TGTGCCAGCTCACCACTCGGGGGACCGAACACTGAAGCTTTCTTT
>TRBV18|TRBJ1-2|-|-
CASSTTGISNYGYTF
TGTGCCAGCTCAACTACAGGTATATCTAACTATGGCTACACCTTC
>TRBV11-3|TRBJ2-1|few|TRBD2
CASSSSGGATNEQFF
TGTGCCAGCAGCTCTAGCGGGGGGGCCACCAATGAGCAGTTCTTC
>TRBV4-1|TRBJ1-5|-|TRBD1
CASSQGRDSYQPQHF
TGCGCCAGCAGCCAAGGCCGGGACAGTTATCAGCCCCAGCATTTT
>TRBV19|TRBJ1-6|-|-
CASSINYNSPLHF
TGTGCCAGTAGTATTAATTATAATTCACCCCTCCACTTT
>TRBV10-3|TRBJ2-3|-|-
CAIRDEERLSNPDTQYF
TGTGCCATCAGAGACGAGGAGAGACTATCAAATCCAGATACGCAGTATTTT
>TRBV6-4|TRBJ1-6|-|TRBD1
CASSEGTGGSPLHF
TGTGCCAGCAGTGAGGGTACAGGGGGTTCACCCCTCCACTTT
>TRBV30|TRBJ2-5|-|-
CAWSDGTSTVETQYF
TGTGCCTGGAGTGACGGGACTTCAACCGTGGAGACCCAGTACTTC
>TRBV5-1|TRBJ1-4|-|-
CASSLAGYTNEKLFF
TGCGCCAGCAGCTTGGCGGGTTACACTAATGAAAAACTGTTTTTT
>TRBV2|TRBJ1-5|-|-
CASSVESGNQPQHF
TGTGCCAGCAGTGTAGAATCCGGGAATCAGCCCCAGCATTTT
>TRBV4-1|TRBJ2-6|-|-
CASSVRQNPSGANVLTF
TGCGCCAGCAGCGTAAGACAGAACCCCTCTGGGGCCAACGTCCTGACTTTC
>TRBV19|TRBJ1-1|-|-
CASSIHRELSTEAFF
TGTGCCAGTAGTATTCACAGGGAATTGAGCACTGAAGCTTTCTTT
>TRBV11-2|TRBJ2-7|-|TRBD1
CASSSLEAGGHEQYF
TGTGCCAGCAGCTCACTTGAGGCAGGGGGCCACGAGCAGTACTTC
>TRBV2|TRBJ1-5|-|-
CASKNRANQPQHF
TGTGCCAGCAAGAACAGGGCTAATCAGCCCCAGCATTTT
>TRBV21-1|TRBJ1-5|-|-
CASSGGEQPQHF
TGTGCCAGCAGCGGAGGGGAACAGCCCCAGCATTTT
>TRBV6-6|TRBJ2-2|few|-
CASSYEGRNTGELFF
TGTGCCAGCAGTTACGAGGGTCGGAACACCGGGGAGCTGTTTTTT
>TRBV5-1|TRBJ2-7|-|-
CASSCLNCEEQYF
TGCGCCAGCAGCTGTCTTAACTGCGAGGAGCAGTACTTC
>TRBV15|TRBJ2-5|-|-
CATSRGARQPYQETQYF
TGTGCCACCAGCAGAGGGGCAAGACAGCCGTACCAAGAGACCCAGTACTTC
>TRBV2|TRBJ2-2|-|-
CASSPGGGKGTGELFF
TGTGCCAGCTCGCCTGGTGGAGGGAAGGGCACCGGGGAGCTGTTTTTT
>TRBV7-2|TRBJ2-3|-|-
CASSLRGGSLTDTQYF
TGTGCCAGCAGCTTGAGGGGGGGCAGTCTCACAGATACGCAGTATTTT
>TRBV10-3|TRBJ2-6|-|-
CAATDRDSGANVLTF
TGTGCCGCCACCGACCGGGACTCTGGGGCCAACGTCCTGACTTTC
>TRBV7-3|TRBJ2-1|-|TRBD2
CASSPRGLAGTTTYNEQFF
TGTGCCAGCAGCCCCCGGGGACTAGCGGGGACTACCACATACAATGAGCAGTTCTTC
>TRBV5-1|TRBJ2-3|once|-
CASSLGQATDTQYF
TGCGCCAGCAGCTTGGGACAGGCCACAGATACGCAGTATTTT
>TRBV29-1|TRBJ2-3|-|-
CSVDRSDTQYF
TGCAGCGTTGACAGGTCAGATACGCAGTATTTT
>TRBV5-6|TRBJ2-2|-|TRBD1
CASSWTGGYTGELFF
TGTGCCAGCAGCTGGACAGGGGGGTACACCGGGGAGCTGTTTTTT
>TRBV6-2/TRBV6-3|TRBJ2-4|-|TRBD2
CASSLTSAQGNIQYF
TGTGCCAGCAGCTTGACTAGCGCGCAGGGGAACATTCAGTACTTC
>TRBV5-6|TRBJ1-2|-|-
CASSLSRGEVGYTF
TGTGCCAGCAGCTTGTCCAGGGGCGAGGTTGGCTACACCTTC
>TRBV5-1|TRBJ1-5|-|-
CASSLKRNQPQHF
TGCGCCAGCAGCTTGAAGAGAAATCAGCCCCAGCATTTT
>TRBV6-1|TRBJ1-2|-|-
CASSEASGYGYTF
TGTGCCAGCAGTGAAGCATCGGGTTATGGCTACACCTTC
>TRBV6-5|TRBJ1-3|once|-
CASSYSRLRRDTIYF
TGTGCCAGCAGTTACTCGCGCCTCAGGCGGGACACCATATATTTT
>TRBV6-2/TRBV6-3|TRBJ2-7|-|-
CASSYSNRVQYF
TGTGCCAGCAGTTACTCGAACCGGGTGCAGTATTTC
>TRBV19|TRBJ2-5|-|TRBD2
CASSLTSGGETQYF
TGTGCCAGTAGTCTGACTAGCGGGGGAGAGACCCAGTACTTC
>TRBV5-1|TRBJ2-2|-|TRBD1
CASSFGQGANTGELFF
TGCGCCAGCAGCTTCGGACAGGGCGCGAACACCGGGGAGCTGTTTTTT
>TRBV30|TRBJ1-6|few|TRBD1
CAWSKGTGYNSPLHF
TGTGCCTGGAGTAAGGGGACAGGTTATAATTCACCCCTCCACTTT
>TRBV11-2|TRBJ2-5|-|TRBD2
CASSLGLLRGEETQYF
TGTGCCAGCAGCTTAGGACTCCTTCGGGGGGAAGAGACCCAGTACTTC
>TRBV28|TRBJ1-2|-|TRBD1
CAIPQGNFGYTF
TGTGCCATTCCACAGGGGAATTTTGGCTACACCTTC
>TRBV9|TRBJ1-2|-|TRBD1
CASSAILTGPNGYTF
TGTGCCAGCAGCGCCATACTGACAGGGCCAAACGGCTACACCTTC
>TRBV5-4|TRBJ2-7|-|-
CASRSPRDTFSYEQYF
TGTGCCAGCAGATCCCCGCGCGACACCTTCTCCTACGAGCAGTACTTC
>TRBV5-5|TRBJ2-7|-|TRBD2
CASSLGLAGAWEQYF
TGTGCCAGCAGCTTGGGACTAGCGGGCGCTTGGGAACAGTACTTC
>TRBV5-4|TRBJ1-1|-|-
CASRSQTGPNTEAFF
TGTGCCAGCAGATCTCAGACAGGCCCGAACACTGAAGCTTTCTTT
>TRBV3-1/TRBV3-2|TRBJ1-6|-|-
CASSQAGGGSDSPLHF
TGTGCCAGCAGCCAAGCGGGAGGGGGGTCGGATTCACCCCTCCACTTT
>TRBV18|TRBJ1-5|-|-
CASSPAETDQPQHF
TGTGCCAGCTCACCCGCCGAAACGGATCAGCCCCAGCATTTT
>TRBV6-6|TRBJ1-1|-|TRBD1
CASSYDRGRTEAFF
TGTGCCAGCAGTTATGACAGGGGGAGGACTGAAGCTTTCTTT
>TRBV6-5|TRBJ1-1|-|-
CASSYGGDLLEAFF
TGTGCCAGCAGTTATGGCGGGGACTTACTTGAAGCTTTCTTT
>TRBV5-8|TRBJ2-7|-|-
CASNNLGVEQYF
TGTGCCAGCAACAACCTCGGGGTCGAGCAGTACTTC
>TRBV11-2|TRBJ2-1|-|TRBD2
CASSLTSGAYNEQFF
TGTGCCAGCAGCTTAACCAGCGGGGCCTACAATGAGCAGTTCTTC
>TRBV6-1|TRBJ1-2|-|-
CASSEDVGLDYGYTF
TGTGCCAGCAGTGAAGACGTGGGCCTGGACTATGGCTACACCTTC
>TRBV2|TRBJ2-2|few|TRBD1
CASSGQGGNTGELFF
TGTGCCAGCTCGGGACAGGGGGGAAACACCGGGGAGCTGTTTTTT
>TRBV10-3|TRBJ2-2|-|TRBD1
CAIRDGQGNAGELFF
TGTGCCATCAGGGATGGACAGGGCAACGCCGGGGAGCTGTTTTTT
>TRBV19|TRBJ1-6|-|-
CARGNRDIDSPLHF
TGTGCCAGGGGAAACCGGGACATAGATTCACCCCTCCACTTT
>TRBV6-5|TRBJ1-1|once|-
CASWRAGTEAFF
TGTGCCAGCTGGAGGGCAGGGACTGAAGCTTTCTTT
>TRBV7-2|TRBJ1-2|once|-
CASSLDRASAGYTF
TGTGCCAGCAGCTTAGACAGGGCCAGCGCTGGCTACACCTTC
>TRBV7-2|TRBJ1-1|once|-
CASSFTRGTEAFF
TGTGCCAGCAGCTTCACCCGGGGAACTGAAGCTTTCTTT
>TRBV2|TRBJ2-5|-|-
CASTAGVETQYF
TGTGCCAGCACCGCAGGGGTAGAGACCCAGTACTTC
>TRBV10-3|TRBJ2-1|-|-
CAISVGTLSSYNEQFF
TGTGCCATCAGTGTCGGGACTCTCAGCTCCTACAATGAGCAGTTCTTC
>TRBV30|TRBJ2-3|-|-
CAWIEGSGDTQYF
TGTGCCTGGATTGAGGGTTCGGGAGATACGCAGTATTTT
>TRBV12-3/TRBV12-4|TRBJ2-3|few|-
CDPVRRGDTQYF
TGTGATCCAGTTCGGAGAGGAGATACGCAGTATTTT
>TRBV18|TRBJ2-5|once|-
CASSPDTPGSGTQYF
TGTGCCAGCTCACCGGACACACCCGGTTCAGGGACCCAGTACTTC